This T cell receptor beta chain was obtained from a study of breast tumors, draining lymph nodes, adjacent tissues. Breast cancer patients provided tissue from their axillary draining lymph nodes. V lost 5 bases to trimming and J lost 2 bases; unmatched junction nucleotides: 7. Germline V gene data show CDR1 as DFQATT and CDR2 as SNEGSKA (reference sequence). The CDR3 runs to 15 residues. TCRdb recomputed calls from the multiplex PCR reads with MiXCR, one row per CDR3 protein. The table includes 200,000 to 300,000 distinct CDR3 sequences, over 25% detected once. The sequenced sample was axillary lymph node tissue. V usage is TRBV20-1 and J usage is TRBJ2-3, with TRBD2 matching over 10 bases. The origin of this receptor is a female donor with breast cancer. Some clones in this sample may be carry-over from other donors' samples. In DNA, the CDR3 is TGCAGTGCTGAGACCGGGACTAGCGACACAGATACGCAGTATTTT. Amino acids: CSAETGTSDTDTQYF.